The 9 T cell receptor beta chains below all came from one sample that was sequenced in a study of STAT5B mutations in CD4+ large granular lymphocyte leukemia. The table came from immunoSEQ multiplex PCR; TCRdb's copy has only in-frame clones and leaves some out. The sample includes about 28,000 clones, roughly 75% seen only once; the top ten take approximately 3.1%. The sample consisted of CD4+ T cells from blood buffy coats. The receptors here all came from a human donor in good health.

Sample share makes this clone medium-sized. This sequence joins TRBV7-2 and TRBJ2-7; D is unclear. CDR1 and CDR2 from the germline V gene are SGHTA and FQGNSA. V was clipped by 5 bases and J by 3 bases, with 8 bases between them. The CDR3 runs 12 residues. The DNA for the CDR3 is TGTGCCAGCAGCCCTACCTTCTACGAGCAGTACTTC. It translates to CASSPTFYEQYF.

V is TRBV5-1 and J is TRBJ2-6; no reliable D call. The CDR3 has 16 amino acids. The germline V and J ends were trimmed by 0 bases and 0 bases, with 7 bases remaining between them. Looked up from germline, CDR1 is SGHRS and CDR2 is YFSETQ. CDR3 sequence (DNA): TGCGCCAGCAGCTTGGCACCCATCTCTGGGGCCAACGTCCTGACTTTC. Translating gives CASSLAPISGANVLTF.

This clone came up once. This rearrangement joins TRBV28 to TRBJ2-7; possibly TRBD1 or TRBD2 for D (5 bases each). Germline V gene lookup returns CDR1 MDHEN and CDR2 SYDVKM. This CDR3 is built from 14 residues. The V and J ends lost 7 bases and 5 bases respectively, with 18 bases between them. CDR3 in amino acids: CASTSPVVGDEQYF. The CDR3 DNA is TGTGCCAGCACAAGTCCAGTCGTGGGGGACGAGCAGTACTTC.

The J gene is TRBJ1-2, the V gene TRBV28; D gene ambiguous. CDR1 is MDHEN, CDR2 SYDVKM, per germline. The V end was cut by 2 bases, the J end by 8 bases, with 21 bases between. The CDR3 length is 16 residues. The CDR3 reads CASSLSAPRAPFGYTF. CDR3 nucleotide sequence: TGTGCCAGCAGTTTAAGCGCCCCGAGGGCGCCCTTCGGCTACACCTTC.

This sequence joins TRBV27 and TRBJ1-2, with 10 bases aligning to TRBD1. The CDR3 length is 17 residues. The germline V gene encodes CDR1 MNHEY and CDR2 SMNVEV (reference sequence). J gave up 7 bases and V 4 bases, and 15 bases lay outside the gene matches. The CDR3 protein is CASSSLLIGTGDRGYTF. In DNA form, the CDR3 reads TGTGCCAGCAGTTCGCTCTTAATTGGGACAGGGGATCGTGGCTACACCTTC.

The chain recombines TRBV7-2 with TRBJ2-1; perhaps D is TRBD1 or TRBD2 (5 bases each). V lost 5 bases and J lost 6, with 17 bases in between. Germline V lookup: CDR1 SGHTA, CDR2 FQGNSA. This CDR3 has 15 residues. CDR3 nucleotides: TGTGCCAGCAGCCCCCGGGGCCCGGCGGGCAATGAGCAGTTCTTC. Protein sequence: CASSPRGPAGNEQFF.

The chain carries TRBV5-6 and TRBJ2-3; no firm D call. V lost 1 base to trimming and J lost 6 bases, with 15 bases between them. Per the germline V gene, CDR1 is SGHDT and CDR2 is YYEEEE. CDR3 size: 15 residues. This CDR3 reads CASSLRTTLGDTQYF. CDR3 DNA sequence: TGTGCCAGCAGCTTGCGCACCACTTTAGGGGATACGCAGTATTTT.

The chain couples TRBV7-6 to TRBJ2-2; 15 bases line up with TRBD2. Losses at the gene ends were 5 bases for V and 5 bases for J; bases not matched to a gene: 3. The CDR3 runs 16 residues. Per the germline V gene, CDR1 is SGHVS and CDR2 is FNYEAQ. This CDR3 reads CASSLGLAGGTGELFF. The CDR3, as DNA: TGTGCCAGCAGCCTGGGACTAGCGGGAGGTACCGGGGAGCTGTTTTTT.

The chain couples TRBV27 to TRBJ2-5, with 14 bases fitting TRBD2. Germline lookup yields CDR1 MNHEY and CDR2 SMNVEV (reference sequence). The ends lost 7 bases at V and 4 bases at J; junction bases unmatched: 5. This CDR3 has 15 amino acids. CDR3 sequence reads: CASTGTSGSRETQYF. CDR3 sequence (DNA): TGTGCCAGCACTGGGACTAGCGGGAGTCGAGAGACCCAGTACTTC.